This T cell receptor (beta chain) emerged from a study of blood T cell repertoires in COVID-19. Cohort 3 recovered donors had two negative PCRs, clearance, or symptom resolution. The junction had 0 bases not matched to a gene; V was cut back by 5 bases and J by 2 bases. This CDR3 contains 14 residues. CDR1 and CDR2 (germline): SGHRS, YFSETQ. The assay was immunoSEQ multiplex PCR, and TCRdb's table has in-frame clones only and misses some. The sample yields roughly 330,000 clones, around 87% seen once. This TCR was recovered from a woman aged 25-40 years who had recovered from COVID-19. What was sequenced was PBMCs or T cells enriched from blood (not recorded which). The chain recombines TRBV5-1 with TRBJ1-4; 10 bases align to TRBD1. CDR3 nucleotide sequence: TGCGCCAGCAGGGGACAGGGGACTAATGAAAAACTGTTTTTT. Its protein product is CASRGQGTNEKLFF.